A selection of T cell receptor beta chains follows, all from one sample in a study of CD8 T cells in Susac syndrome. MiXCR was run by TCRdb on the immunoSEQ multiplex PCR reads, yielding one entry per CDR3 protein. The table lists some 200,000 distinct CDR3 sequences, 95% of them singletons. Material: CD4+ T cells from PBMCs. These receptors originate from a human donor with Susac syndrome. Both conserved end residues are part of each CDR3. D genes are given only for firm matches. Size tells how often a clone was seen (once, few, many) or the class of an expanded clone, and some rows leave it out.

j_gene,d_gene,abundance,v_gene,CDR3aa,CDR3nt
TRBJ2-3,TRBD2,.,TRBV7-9,CASSGLAGGPDTQYF,TGTGCCAGCAGCGGACTAGCGGGGGGGCCGGATACGCAGTATTTT
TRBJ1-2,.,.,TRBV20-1,CSARDNPGPNYGYTF,TGCAGTGCTAGAGATAACCCGGGGCCAAACTATGGCTACACCTTC
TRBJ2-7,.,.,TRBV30,CAWSAGQVHSEQYF,TGTGCCTGGAGTGCGGGGCAAGTACACTCCGAGCAGTACTTC
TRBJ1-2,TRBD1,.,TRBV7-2,CASSLERTGDGYTF,TGTGCCAGCAGCTTAGAGAGAACAGGGGATGGCTACACCTTC
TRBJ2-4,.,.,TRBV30,CAWSRQLAKNIQYF,TGTGCCTGGAGTAGACAACTAGCCAAAAACATTCAGTACTTC
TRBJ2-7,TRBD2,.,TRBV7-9,CASSGLAGAYEQYF,TGTGCCAGCAGCGGACTAGCGGGGGCCTACGAGCAGTACTTC
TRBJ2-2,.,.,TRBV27,CASSSARNTGELFF,TGTGCCAGCAGTTCCGCTAGGAACACCGGGGAGCTGTTTTTT
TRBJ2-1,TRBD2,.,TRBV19,CASSIRRGGRSEQFF,TGTGCCAGTAGTATTCGGCGGGGGGGCCGCAGTGAGCAGTTCTTC
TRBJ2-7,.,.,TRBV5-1,CASSRGDSYEQYF,TGCGCCAGCAGCCGGGGGGACAGTTACGAGCAGTACTTC
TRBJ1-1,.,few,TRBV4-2,CASSQDPDGNTEAFF,TGTGCCAGCAGCCAAGACCCGGACGGAAACACTGAAGCTTTCTTT
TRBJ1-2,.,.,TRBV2,CASSGSVTTLGYTF,TGTGCCAGCAGTGGAAGTGTGACGACTCTTGGCTACACCTTC
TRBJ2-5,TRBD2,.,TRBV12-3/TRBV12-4,CASSLGTSGGPWETQYF,TGTGCCAGCAGTTTAGGGACTAGCGGGGGGCCTTGGGAGACCCAGTACTTC
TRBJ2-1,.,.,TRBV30,CAWSVRGVGYNEQFF,TGTGCCTGGAGTGTACGTGGGGTGGGTTACAATGAGCAGTTCTTC
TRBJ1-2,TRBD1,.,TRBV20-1,CSARDLLGQGFDYGYTF,TGCAGTGCTAGAGATTTGTTGGGACAGGGATTTGACTATGGCTACACCTTC
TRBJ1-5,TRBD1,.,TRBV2,CASREDRVTNQPQHF,TGTGCCAGCAGGGAGGACAGGGTTACCAATCAGCCCCAGCATTTT
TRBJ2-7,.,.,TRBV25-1,CASSTGQEQYF,TGTGCCAGCAGCACCGGACAGGAGCAGTACTTC
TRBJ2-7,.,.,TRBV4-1,CASSQEPTGIPYEQYF,TGCGCCAGCAGCCAAGAGCCTACAGGGATCCCCTACGAGCAGTACTTC
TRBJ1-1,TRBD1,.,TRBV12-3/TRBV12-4,CASSSGTGGNTEAFF,TGTGCCAGCAGTTCGGGGACAGGGGGAAACACTGAAGCTTTCTTT
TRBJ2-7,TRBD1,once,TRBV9,CASSGHAGGSYEQYF,TGTGCCAGCAGCGGTCACGCAGGGGGCTCCTACGAGCAGTACTTC
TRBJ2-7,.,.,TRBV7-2,CASSSGQFSPGYF,TGTGCCAGCAGCTCTGGACAGTTCAGCCCGGGGTACTTC